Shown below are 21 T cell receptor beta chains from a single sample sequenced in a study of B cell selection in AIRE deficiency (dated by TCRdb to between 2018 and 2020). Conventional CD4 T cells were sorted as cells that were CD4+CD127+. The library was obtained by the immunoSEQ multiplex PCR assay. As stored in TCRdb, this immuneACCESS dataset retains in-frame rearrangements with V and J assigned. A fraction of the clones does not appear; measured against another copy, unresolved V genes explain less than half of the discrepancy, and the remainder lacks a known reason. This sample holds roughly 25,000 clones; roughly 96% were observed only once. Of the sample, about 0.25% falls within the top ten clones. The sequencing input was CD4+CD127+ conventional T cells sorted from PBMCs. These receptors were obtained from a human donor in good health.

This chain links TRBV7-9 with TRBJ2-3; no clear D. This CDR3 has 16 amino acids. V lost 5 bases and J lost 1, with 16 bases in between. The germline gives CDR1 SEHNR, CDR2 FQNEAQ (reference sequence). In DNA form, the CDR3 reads TGTGCCAGCAGCCCTCTTGCTTCGATTCGCACAGATACGCAGTATTTT. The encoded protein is CASSPLASIRTDTQYF.

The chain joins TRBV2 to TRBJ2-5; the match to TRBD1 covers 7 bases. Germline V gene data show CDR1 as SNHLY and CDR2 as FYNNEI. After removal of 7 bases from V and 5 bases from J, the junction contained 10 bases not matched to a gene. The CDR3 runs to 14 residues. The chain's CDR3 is CASKETGNSETQYF. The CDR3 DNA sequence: TGTGCCAGCAAGGAGACAGGGAATTCGGAGACCCAGTACTTC.

The CDR3, as DNA: TGTGCCACCAGCAGCGACAGGGGGAGATATGGCTACACCTTC. Translating it yields CATSSDRGRYGYTF. This chain joins TRBV15 and TRBJ1-2; 9 bases line up with TRBD1. Trimming took 3 bases from V and 5 from J; bases not matched to a gene: 4. The CDR3 is made up of 14 amino acids. Germline V lookup: CDR1 LNHNV, CDR2 YYDKDF (reference sequence).

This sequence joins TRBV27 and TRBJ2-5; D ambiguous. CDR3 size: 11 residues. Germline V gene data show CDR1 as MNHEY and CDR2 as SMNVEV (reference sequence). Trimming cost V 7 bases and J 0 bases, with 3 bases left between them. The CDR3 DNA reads TGTGCCAGCACCAACCAAGAGACCCAGTACTTC. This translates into CASTNQETQYF.

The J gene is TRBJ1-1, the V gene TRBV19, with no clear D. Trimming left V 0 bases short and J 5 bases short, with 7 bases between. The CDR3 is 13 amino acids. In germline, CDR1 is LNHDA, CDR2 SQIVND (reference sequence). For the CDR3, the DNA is TGTGCCAGTAGTATAGAGAGGGAAACTGAAGCTTTCTTT. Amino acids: CASSIERETEAFF.

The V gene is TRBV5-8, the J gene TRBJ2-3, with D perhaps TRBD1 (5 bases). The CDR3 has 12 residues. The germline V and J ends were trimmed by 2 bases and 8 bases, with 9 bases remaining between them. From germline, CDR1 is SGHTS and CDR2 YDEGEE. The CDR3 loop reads CASSLIQGTQYF. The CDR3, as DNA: TGTGCCAGCAGCTTAATCCAGGGTACGCAGTATTTT.

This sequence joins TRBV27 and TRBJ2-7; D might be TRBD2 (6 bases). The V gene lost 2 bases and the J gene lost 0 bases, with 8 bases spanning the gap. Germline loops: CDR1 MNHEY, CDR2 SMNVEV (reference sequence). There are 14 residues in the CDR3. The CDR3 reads CASSLASVSYEQYF. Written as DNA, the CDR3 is TGTGCCAGCAGTTTAGCTAGCGTCTCCTACGAGCAGTACTTC.

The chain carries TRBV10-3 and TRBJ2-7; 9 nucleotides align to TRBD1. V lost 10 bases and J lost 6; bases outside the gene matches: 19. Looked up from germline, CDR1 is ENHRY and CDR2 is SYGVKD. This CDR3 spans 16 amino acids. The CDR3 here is CASRGQAGQGLFEQYF. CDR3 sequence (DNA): TGTGCCAGCAGGGGGCAAGCGGGACAGGGCCTATTCGAGCAGTACTTC.

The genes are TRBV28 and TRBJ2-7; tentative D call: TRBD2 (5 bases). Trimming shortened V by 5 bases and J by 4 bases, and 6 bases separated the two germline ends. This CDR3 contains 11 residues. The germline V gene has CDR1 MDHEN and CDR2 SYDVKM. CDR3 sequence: CASSGSYEQYF. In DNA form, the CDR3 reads TGTGCCAGCAGTGGGAGTTACGAGCAGTACTTC.

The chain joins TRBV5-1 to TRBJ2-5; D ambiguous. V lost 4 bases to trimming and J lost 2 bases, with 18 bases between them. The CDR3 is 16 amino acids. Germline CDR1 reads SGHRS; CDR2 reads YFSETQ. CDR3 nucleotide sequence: TGCGCCAGCAGCGACGCGCTAGGAATTGGTCAAGAGACCCAGTACTTC. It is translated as CASSDALGIGQETQYF.

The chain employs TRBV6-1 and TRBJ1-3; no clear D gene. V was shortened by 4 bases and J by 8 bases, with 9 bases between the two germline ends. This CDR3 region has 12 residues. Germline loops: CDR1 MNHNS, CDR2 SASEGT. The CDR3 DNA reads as TGTGCCAGCAGTGCCTGGAAAGACACCATATATTTT. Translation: CASSAWKDTIYF.

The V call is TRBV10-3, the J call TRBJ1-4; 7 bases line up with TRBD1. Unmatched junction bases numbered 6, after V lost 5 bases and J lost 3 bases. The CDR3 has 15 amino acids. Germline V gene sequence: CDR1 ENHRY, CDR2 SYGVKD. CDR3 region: CAISSGGGPNEKLFF. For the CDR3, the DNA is TGTGCCATCAGTAGTGGAGGGGGCCCTAATGAAAAACTGTTTTTT.

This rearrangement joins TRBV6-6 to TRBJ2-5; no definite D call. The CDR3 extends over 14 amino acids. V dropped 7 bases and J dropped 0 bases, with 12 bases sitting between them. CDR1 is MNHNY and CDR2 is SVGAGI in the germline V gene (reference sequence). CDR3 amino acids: CASTHPGYQETQYF. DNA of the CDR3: TGTGCCAGCACCCACCCGGGTTACCAAGAGACCCAGTACTTC.

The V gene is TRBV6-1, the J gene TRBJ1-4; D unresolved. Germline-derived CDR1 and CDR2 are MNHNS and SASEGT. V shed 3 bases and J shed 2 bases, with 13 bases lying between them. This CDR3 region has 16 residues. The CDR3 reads CASSDYGRRTNEKLFF. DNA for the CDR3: TGTGCCAGCAGTGATTACGGGCGCAGGACTAATGAAAAACTGTTTTTT.

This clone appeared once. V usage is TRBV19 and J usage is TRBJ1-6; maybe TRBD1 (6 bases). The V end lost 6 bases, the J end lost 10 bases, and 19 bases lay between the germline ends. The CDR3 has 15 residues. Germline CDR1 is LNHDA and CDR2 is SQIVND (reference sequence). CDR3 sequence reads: CASRTYGGQGSPLHF. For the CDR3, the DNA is TGTGCCAGTAGGACCTACGGGGGGCAAGGCTCACCCCTCCACTTT.

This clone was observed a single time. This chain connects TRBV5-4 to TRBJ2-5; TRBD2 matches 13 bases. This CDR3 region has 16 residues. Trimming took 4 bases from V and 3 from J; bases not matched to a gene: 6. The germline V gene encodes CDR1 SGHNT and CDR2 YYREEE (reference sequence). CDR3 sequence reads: CASSQTSGRLKETQYF. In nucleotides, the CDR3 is TGTGCCAGCAGCCAGACTAGCGGGAGGTTAAAAGAGACCCAGTACTTC. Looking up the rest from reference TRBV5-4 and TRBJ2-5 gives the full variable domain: ETGVTQSPTHLIKTRGQQVTLRCSSQSGHNTVSWYQQALGQGPQFIFQYYREEENGRGNFPPRFSGLQFPNYSSELNVNALELDDSALYLCASSQTSGRLKETQYFGPGTRLLVL.

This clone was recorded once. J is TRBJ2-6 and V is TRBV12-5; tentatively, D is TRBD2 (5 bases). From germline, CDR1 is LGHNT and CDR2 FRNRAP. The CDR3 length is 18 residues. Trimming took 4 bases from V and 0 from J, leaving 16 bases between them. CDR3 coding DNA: TGTGCTAGTGGTTCCCCCCGTACAGAGGGCTCTGGGGCCAACGTCCTGACTTTC. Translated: CASGSPRTEGSGANVLTF.

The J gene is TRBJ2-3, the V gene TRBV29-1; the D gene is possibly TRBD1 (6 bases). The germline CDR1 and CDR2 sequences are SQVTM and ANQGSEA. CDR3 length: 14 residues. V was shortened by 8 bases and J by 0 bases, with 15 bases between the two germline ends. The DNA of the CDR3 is TGCAGCCTCCGGACAGACGAAAGCACAGATACGCAGTATTTT. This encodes CSLRTDESTDTQYF.

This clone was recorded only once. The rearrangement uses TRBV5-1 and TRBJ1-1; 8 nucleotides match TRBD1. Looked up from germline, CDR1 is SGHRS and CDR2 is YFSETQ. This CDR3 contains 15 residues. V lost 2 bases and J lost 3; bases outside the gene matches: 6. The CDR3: CASSFGQGYYTEAFF. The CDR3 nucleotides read TGCGCCAGCAGCTTCGGACAGGGTTATTACACTGAAGCTTTCTTT.

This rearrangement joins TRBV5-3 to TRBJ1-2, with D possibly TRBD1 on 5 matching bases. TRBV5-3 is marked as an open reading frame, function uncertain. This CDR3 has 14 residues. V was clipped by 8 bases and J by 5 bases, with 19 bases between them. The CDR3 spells CASSQALREYGYTF. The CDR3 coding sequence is TGTGCCAGCAGCCAAGCCCTCAGGGAGTATGGCTACACCTTC.

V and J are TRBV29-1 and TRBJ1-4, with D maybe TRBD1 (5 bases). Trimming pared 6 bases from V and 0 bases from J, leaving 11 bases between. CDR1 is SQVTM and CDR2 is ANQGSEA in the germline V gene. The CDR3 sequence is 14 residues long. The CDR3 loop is CSVGPGATNEKLFF. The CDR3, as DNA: TGCAGCGTGGGGCCTGGGGCAACTAATGAAAAACTGTTTTTT.